Shown below are 19 T cell receptor beta chains from a single sample sequenced in a study of human T cells and chemical hapten exposure. Regarding time point: patch test 2, 6 weeks after DPC sensitization. Treatment of the sample: therapeutic diphenylcyclopropenone sensitization with weekly scalp DPC. One entry per CDR3 protein results from TCRdb running MiXCR on the RACE reads. The sample contains approximately 82,000 distinct CDR3 sequences, approximately 7% of which appear only once. Sequenced material: whole blood, taken in connection with sensitization to the hapten diphenylcyclopropenone (DPC). The receptors were gathered from a woman aged 25 to 39 with alopecia areata. Some clones in this sample may be carry-over from other donors' samples.

This clonotype was observed many times. The chain couples TRBV11-2 to TRBJ2-3; D call uncertain. Trimming took off 5 bases at V and 10 bases at J, with 10 bases between the two ends. The CDR3 covers 11 residues. CDR1 is SGHAT, CDR2 FQNNGV, per germline. CDR3 bases: TGTGCCAGCAGCCCGAGCCAGCCGCAGTATTTT. Amino acid sequence: CASSPSQPQYF.

About this clonotype itself: A much larger clone lies a single base off, so this may be a read error. This chain links TRBV5-1 with TRBJ2-7, with 7 bases fitting TRBD1. This CDR3 is 15 amino acids long. Per the germline V gene, CDR1 is SGHRS and CDR2 is YFSETQ. The ends lost 4 bases at V and 3 bases at J; junction bases unmatched: 10. The CDR3: CASSPTETGFYEQYF. CDR3 sequence (DNA): TGCGCCAGCAGCCCCACCGAGACAGGGTTCTACGAGCAGTACTTC.

This clonotype was counted many times. This sequence joins TRBV7-8 and TRBJ1-5; D possibly corresponds to TRBD1 (5 bases). In germline, CDR1 is SGHVS, CDR2 FQNEAQ. CDR3 length: 20 residues. Trimming stripped 5 bases from V and 0 bases from J, with 26 bases between. In DNA, the CDR3 is TGTGCCAGCAGCCGCAGGGCCCTGGTCAGGGTGAGGGGTAGCAATCAGCCCCAGCATTTT. Translated, it gives CASSRRALVRVRGSNQPQHF.

The chain joins TRBV30 to TRBJ1-1, with TRBD1 identical over 8 bases. The germline CDR1 and CDR2 sequences are GTSNPN and SVGIG (reference sequence). This CDR3 region has 14 residues. The trim removed 5 bases at V and 1 base at J, leaving 6 bases unmatched. The DNA of the CDR3 is TGTGCCTGGTCCAGGGGGCTAGAGAACACTGAAGCTTTCTTT. This codes for CAWSRGLENTEAFF.

This clonotype was counted at least ten times. This sequence joins TRBV11-2 and TRBJ1-1; D is unresolved. Germline V CDR1 and CDR2: SGHAT, FQNNGV. The CDR3 runs to 16 residues. With 1 base removed from V and 4 bases from J, the gap between germline ends came to 16 bases. CDR3 DNA sequence: TGTGCCAGCAGCTTAGCCCTCGGGATATTAGGCACTGAAGCTTTCTTT. Its protein is CASSLALGILGTEAFF.

J is TRBJ1-1 and V is TRBV5-4; the D is unclear. The CDR3 length is 15 residues. Germline values: CDR1 SGHNT, CDR2 YYREEE (reference sequence). V gave up 1 base and J gave up 4 bases, with 14 bases separating them. DNA for the CDR3: TGTGCCAGCAGCTTGCGGGCTCCGGGAAGCACTGAAGCTTTCTTT. This sequence encodes CASSLRAPGSTEAFF. Full variable domain (outside the CDR3, taken from reference TRBV5-4 and TRBJ1-1): ETGVTQSPTHLIKTRGQQVTLRCSSQSGHNTVSWYQQALGQGPQFIFQYYREEENGRGNFPPRFSGLQFPNYSSELNVNALELDDSALYLCASSLRAPGSTEAFFGQGTRLTVV.

There are many counts of this clonotype. This chain uses TRBV6-2 or TRBV6-3 with TRBJ2-3; a weak D match, TRBD1 (6 bases). Germline V gene lookup returns CDR1 MNHEY and CDR2 SVGEGT. This CDR3 spans 14 amino acids. V was trimmed by 2 bases and J by 4 bases, leaving 10 bases between them. The CDR3 DNA reads as TGTGCCAGCAGTTACACGAAGGGGGCAGATACGCAGTATTTT. It translates to CASSYTKGADTQYF.

This clonotype came up a few times. The V call is TRBV5-5, the J call TRBJ1-4; 8 nucleotides agree with TRBD1. Trimming removed 4 bases from V and 5 bases from J; junction bases left unmatched: 1. The length of the CDR3 is 13 residues. Germline CDR1 SGHKS, CDR2 YYEKEE (reference sequence). This chain's CDR3 is CASSRTGNEKLFF. Here the CDR3 DNA reads TGTGCCAGCAGCCGGACAGGGAATGAAAAACTGTTTTTT.

This clonotype was seen a few times. The chain joins TRBV20-1 to TRBJ2-1; either TRBD1 or TRBD2 may supply D (5 bases each). This CDR3 has 15 residues. Germline V gene lookup returns CDR1 DFQATT and CDR2 SNEGSKA (reference sequence). The V and J ends lost 4 bases and 4 bases respectively, with 17 bases between them. The CDR3, as DNA: TGCAGTGCTATAAGAGGGGACGGGCCGTACAATGAGCAGTTCTTC. Protein product: CSAIRGDGPYNEQFF.

This clonotype was observed many times. CDR3 bases: TGCGCCAGCAGTGAGGCAGGCTGGGGACAGGGTGGTCCGGCTTTCTTT. This gives the protein CASSEAGWGQGGPAFF. The chain carries TRBV10-1 and TRBJ1-1; 9 bases are shared with TRBD1. CDR1 is WNHNN, CDR2 SYGVQD, per germline (reference sequence). Trimming took 2 bases from V and 11 from J; bases not matched to a gene: 15. The CDR3 extends over 16 amino acids.

This clonotype appeared a few times. The chain is built from TRBV5-1 and TRBJ1-2; no firm D call. The ends were cut back, 4 bases at V and 0 bases at J, with 10 bases in the middle. CDR1 is SGHRS and CDR2 is YFSETQ in the germline V gene. The CDR3 is 14 amino acids. CDR3 sequence: CASSKDAPNYGYTF. DNA of the CDR3: TGCGCCAGCAGCAAGGACGCTCCTAACTATGGCTACACCTTC.

V is TRBV7-9 and J is TRBJ1-6, with D tentatively TRBD1 (6 bases). The V end lost 5 bases, the J end lost 0 bases, and 17 bases lay between the germline ends. CDR3 length: 18 amino acids. The germline V gene has CDR1 SEHNR and CDR2 FQNEAQ (reference sequence). The chain's CDR3 is CASSRGQKLSSYNSPLHF. In nucleotides, the CDR3 is TGTGCCAGCAGCCGCGGACAGAAGCTGAGCTCCTATAATTCACCCCTCCACTTT. The whole variable domain, remainder taken from reference TRBV7-9 and TRBJ1-6, is DTGVSQNPRHKITKRGQNVTFRCDPISEHNRLYWYRQTLGQGPEFLTYFQNEAQLEKSRLLSDRFSAERPKGSFSTLEIQRTEQGDSAMYLCASSRGQKLSSYNSPLHFGNGTRLTVT.

There are a few counts of this clonotype. V usage is TRBV7-2 and J usage is TRBJ1-1; D gene unclear. This CDR3 has 16 amino acids. Germline CDR1 SGHTA, CDR2 FQGNSA. Trimming shortened V by 1 base and J by 4 bases, and 16 bases separated the two germline ends. CDR3: CASSLVILRSFTEAFF. The DNA of the CDR3 is TGTGCCAGCAGCTTAGTCATTCTAAGGTCCTTCACTGAAGCTTTCTTT.

This chain links TRBV6-1 with TRBJ1-5; a weak D match, TRBD1 (5 bases). This CDR3 is built from 13 residues. Trimming removed 7 bases at V and 3 bases at J, with 10 bases between. Germline V gene sequence: CDR1 MNHNS, CDR2 SASEGT. The CDR3 DNA is TGTGCCAGCAAGGTGGGGCACAATCAGCCCCAGCATTTT. It is translated as CASKVGHNQPQHF.

There are a few counts of this clonotype. The CDR3 DNA reads TGTGCCAGTAGTATGCGGAACTCCTACGAGCAGTACTTC. It codes for CASSMRNSYEQYF. V usage is TRBV19 and J usage is TRBJ2-7; D call uncertain. V lost 3 bases, J lost 0 bases, and 6 bases lay in between. This CDR3 is built from 13 residues. Germline V gives CDR1 LNHDA, CDR2 SQIVND (reference sequence).

DNA of the CDR3: TGCAGTGCTAGCCTTCTTCAGGGTTCACACTATGGCTACACCTTC. This encodes CSASLLQGSHYGYTF. The chain combines TRBV20-1 with TRBJ1-2; D might be TRBD1 (5 bases). This CDR3 region has 15 residues. Germline V gene sequence: CDR1 DFQATT, CDR2 SNEGSKA (reference sequence). V was clipped by 3 bases and J by 3 bases, with 17 bases between them.

The chain recombines TRBV19 with TRBJ1-1; D not resolved. The length of the CDR3 is 15 residues. CDR1 is LNHDA and CDR2 is SQIVND in the germline V gene (reference sequence). V was shortened by 3 bases and J by 1 base, with 12 bases between the two germline ends. The DNA of the CDR3 is TGTGCCAGTAGTATTCGATCAGACAAGAACACTGAAGCTTTCTTT. It translates to CASSIRSDKNTEAFF.

This clonotype was recorded many times. The V gene is TRBV6-1, the J gene TRBJ1-2, with TRBD1 matching 7 bases. The CDR3 has 14 amino acids. Germline values: CDR1 MNHNS, CDR2 SASEGT. V lost 0 bases, J lost 7 bases, and 5 bases stayed unmatched. The CDR3 sequence: CASSEAAGGGGYTF. DNA of the CDR3: TGTGCCAGCAGTGAAGCGGCAGGGGGAGGTGGCTACACCTTC.

About this clonotype itself: Since a much larger clone is just one base distant, this may be a read error. The chain carries TRBV21-1 and TRBJ1-5; the D call in the table, TRBD1, was not verified against the DNA. TRBV21-1 is a listed pseudogene. This CDR3 has 13 amino acids. The CDR3 DNA follows: TGTGCCCGCACGGGGGTTAAGTATCAGCCCCAGCATTTT. It yields the protein CARTGVKYQPQHF.